The T cell receptor beta chain described here comes from a study of beta chain features in type 1 diabetes. On the study more broadly: No patient-donor differences in age, gender, total cells or subset yield.

Expressed TCRB transcripts were sequenced after all isolated RNA was converted to cDNA. Some clones are missing from TCRdb's copy, which holds only in-frame ones; the method was immunoSEQ multiplex PCR. The sample carries around 40,000 clones, almost 65% recorded once. All sorted populations exceeded 95% purity. The sample consisted of Tregs from blood. The source of this sequence is a woman between 25 and 40 years old in good health.

The DNA of the CDR3 is TGCGCCAGCAGAGTAGCGGGGAGCACCTACAATGAGCAGTTCTTC. It specifies CASRVAGSTYNEQFF. This chain connects TRBV5-1 to TRBJ2-1; 8 bases match TRBD2. The CDR3 totals 15 residues. The V segment lost 5 bases and the J segment 2 bases; nucleotides outside the gene matches: 6. CDR1 is SGHRS, CDR2 YFSETQ, per germline.